This TCR beta chain appears in the sequencing data of a study of CD8+CD57+ T cells in acquired aplastic anemia. Study background: Sorting CD4+ and CD8+ cells gave DNA averaging approximately 2.9 ug. Findings and limits, study-wide: Patients shared under 30 CD8+ CDR3 sequences with controls. Patient and control CD8+ Simpson's diversity was not significantly different.

Patients sequenced had flow cytometry evidence of CD8+CD57+ cell expansion. Genomic DNA templated the TCR beta VDJ and CDR3 profiling. TCRdb analysed the reads with MiXCR anew, one entry per CDR3 protein. The repertoire holds 250,000 to 300,000 distinct CDR3 sequences, with 56% as singletons. Comment on this clonotype: What it recognizes is unknown.

This CDR3 has 13 residues. Germline CDR1 reads WSHSY; CDR2 reads SAAADI. The clonotype was recovered from a human donor with aplastic anemia. Sequencing was carried out using sorted CD4+, CD8+, or CD8+CD57+ T cells (not recorded which) from PBMCs. The V call is TRBV10-2, the J call TRBJ2-5; D may be TRBD2 (5 bases). The DNA end favors TRBJ2-7, so the J call may be wrong. The CDR3 sequence: CASSGDQSYEQYF. CDR3 coding DNA: TGCGCCAGCAGCGGGGATCAGTCCTACGAGCAGTACTTC.